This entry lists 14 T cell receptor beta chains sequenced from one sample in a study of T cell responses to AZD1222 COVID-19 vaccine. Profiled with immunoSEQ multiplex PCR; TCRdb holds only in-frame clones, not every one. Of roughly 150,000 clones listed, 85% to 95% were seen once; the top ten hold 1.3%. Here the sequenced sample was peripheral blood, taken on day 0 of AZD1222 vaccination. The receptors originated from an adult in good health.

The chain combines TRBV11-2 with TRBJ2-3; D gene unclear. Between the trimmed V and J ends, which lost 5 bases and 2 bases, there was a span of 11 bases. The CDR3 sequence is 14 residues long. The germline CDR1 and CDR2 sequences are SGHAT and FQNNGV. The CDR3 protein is CASSPRAYTDTQYF. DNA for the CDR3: TGTGCCAGCAGCCCTAGGGCCTACACAGATACGCAGTATTTT. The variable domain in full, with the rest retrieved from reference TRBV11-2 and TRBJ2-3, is EAGVAQSPRYKIIEKRQSVAFWCNPISGHATLYWYQQILGQGPKLLIQFQNNGVVDDSQLPKDRFSAERLKGVDSTLKIQPAKLEDSAVYLCASSPRAYTDTQYFGPGTRLTVL.

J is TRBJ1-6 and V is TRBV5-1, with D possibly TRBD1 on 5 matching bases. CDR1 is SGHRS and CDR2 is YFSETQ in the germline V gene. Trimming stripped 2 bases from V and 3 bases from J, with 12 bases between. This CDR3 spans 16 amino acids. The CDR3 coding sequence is TGCGCCAGCAGCTTTTCGACAGCGGTCTATAATTCACCCCTCCACTTT. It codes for CASSFSTAVYNSPLHF.

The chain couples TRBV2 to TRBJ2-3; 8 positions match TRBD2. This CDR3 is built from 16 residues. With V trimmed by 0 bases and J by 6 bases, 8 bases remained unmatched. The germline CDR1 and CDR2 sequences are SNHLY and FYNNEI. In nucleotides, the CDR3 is TGTGCCAGCAGTGAAGCGCAAGCGGGGGCCTGGGATACGCAGTATTTT. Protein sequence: CASSEAQAGAWDTQYF. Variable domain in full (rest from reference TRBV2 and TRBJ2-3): EPEVTQTPSHQVTQMGQEVILRCVPISNHLYFYWYRQILGQKVEFLVSFYNNEISEKSEIFDDQFSVERPDGSNFTLKIRSTKLEDSAMYFCASSEAQAGAWDTQYFGPGTRLTVL.

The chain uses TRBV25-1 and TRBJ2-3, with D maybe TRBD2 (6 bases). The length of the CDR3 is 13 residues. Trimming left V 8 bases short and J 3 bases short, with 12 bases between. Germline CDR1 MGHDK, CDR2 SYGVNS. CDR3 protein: CASSSGRTDTQYF. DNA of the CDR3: TGTGCCAGCTCGTCGGGGAGGACAGATACGCAGTATTTT.

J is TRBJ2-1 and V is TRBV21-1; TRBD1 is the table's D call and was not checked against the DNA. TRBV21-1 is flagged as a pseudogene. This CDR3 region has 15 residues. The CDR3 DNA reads TGTGCCAGCAGCCGACGACAGGGGTTATACAATGAGCAGTTCTTC. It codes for CASSRRQGLYNEQFF.

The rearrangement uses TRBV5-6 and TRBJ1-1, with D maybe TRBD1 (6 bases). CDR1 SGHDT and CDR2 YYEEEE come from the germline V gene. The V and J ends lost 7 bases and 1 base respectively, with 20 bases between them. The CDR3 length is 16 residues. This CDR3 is CASSSLNGRGNTEAFF. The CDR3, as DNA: TGTGCCAGCTCCTCGTTGAACGGCAGGGGGAACACTGAAGCTTTCTTT. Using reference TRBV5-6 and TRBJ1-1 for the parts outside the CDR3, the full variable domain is DAGVTQSPTHLIKTRGQQVTLRCSPKSGHDTVSWYQQALGQGPQFIFQYYEEEERQRGNFPDRFSGHQFPNYSSELNVNALLLGDSALYLCASSSLNGRGNTEAFFGQGTRLTVV.

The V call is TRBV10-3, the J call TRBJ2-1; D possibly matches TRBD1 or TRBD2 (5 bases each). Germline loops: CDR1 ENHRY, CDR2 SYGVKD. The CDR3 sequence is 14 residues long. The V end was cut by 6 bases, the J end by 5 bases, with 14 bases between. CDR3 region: CAISAGTVHNEQFF. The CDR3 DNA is TGTGCCATCAGCGCCGGGACGGTCCACAATGAGCAGTTCTTC.

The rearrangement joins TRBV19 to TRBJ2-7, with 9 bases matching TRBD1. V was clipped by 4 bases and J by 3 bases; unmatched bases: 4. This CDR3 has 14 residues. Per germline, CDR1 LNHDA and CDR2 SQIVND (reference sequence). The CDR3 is CASSKGTGIYEQYF. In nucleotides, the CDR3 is TGTGCCAGTAGTAAGGGGACAGGGATCTACGAGCAGTACTTC.

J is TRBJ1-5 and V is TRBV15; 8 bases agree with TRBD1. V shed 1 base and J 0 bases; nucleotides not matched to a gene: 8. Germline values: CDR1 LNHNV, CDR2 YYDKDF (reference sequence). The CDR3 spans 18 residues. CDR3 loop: CATSRGRTGNPSNQPQHF. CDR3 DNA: TGTGCCACCAGCAGAGGTAGGACAGGGAACCCTAGCAATCAGCCCCAGCATTTT.

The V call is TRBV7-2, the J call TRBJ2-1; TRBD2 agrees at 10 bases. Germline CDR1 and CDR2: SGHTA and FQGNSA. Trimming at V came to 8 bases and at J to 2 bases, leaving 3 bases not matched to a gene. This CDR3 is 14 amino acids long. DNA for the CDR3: TGTGCCAGCTGGGGACTAGCGCCCTACAATGAGCAGTTCTTC. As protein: CASWGLAPYNEQFF. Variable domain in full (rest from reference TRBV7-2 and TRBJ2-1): GAGVSQSPSNKVTEKGKDVELRCDPISGHTALYWYRQSLGQGLEFLIYFQGNSAPDKSGLPSDRFSAERTGGSVSTLTIQRTQQEDSAVYLCASWGLAPYNEQFFGPGTRLTVL.

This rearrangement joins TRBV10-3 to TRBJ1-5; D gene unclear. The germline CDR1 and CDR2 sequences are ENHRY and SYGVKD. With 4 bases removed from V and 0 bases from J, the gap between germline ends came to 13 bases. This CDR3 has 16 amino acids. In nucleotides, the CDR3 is TGTGCCATCAGTGTAAGCCCCTGGGATAGCAATCAGCCCCAGCATTTT. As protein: CAISVSPWDSNQPQHF.

CDR3 in DNA: TGTGCCAGCAGGCGGGAGGCCACAGATACGCAGTATTTT. It translates to CASRREATDTQYF. The genes are TRBV7-3 and TRBJ2-3, with 8 bases identical to TRBD2. J lost 2 bases, V lost 6 bases, and 1 base had no gene match. The CDR3 covers 13 residues. Germline CDR1 and CDR2: SGHTA and FQGTGA. The complete variable domain, with remaining parts taken from reference TRBV7-3 and TRBJ2-3, reads GAGVSQTPSNKVTEKGKYVELRCDPISGHTALYWYRQSLGQGPEFLIYFQGTGAADDSGLPNDRFFAVRPEGSVSTLKIQRTERGDSAVYLCASRREATDTQYFGPGTRLTVL.

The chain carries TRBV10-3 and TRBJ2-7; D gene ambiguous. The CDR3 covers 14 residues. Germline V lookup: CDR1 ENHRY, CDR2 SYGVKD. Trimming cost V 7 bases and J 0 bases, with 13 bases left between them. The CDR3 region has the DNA TGTGCCATCACCAGGACGAGGAGCTCCTACGAGCAGTACTTC. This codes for CAITRTRSSYEQYF.

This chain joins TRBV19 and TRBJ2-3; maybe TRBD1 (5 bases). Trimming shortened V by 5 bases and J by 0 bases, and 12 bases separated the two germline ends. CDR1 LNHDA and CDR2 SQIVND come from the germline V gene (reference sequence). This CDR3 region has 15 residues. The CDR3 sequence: CASSVDTSSTDTQYF. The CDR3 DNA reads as TGTGCCAGTAGTGTGGACACCTCTAGCACAGATACGCAGTATTTT.